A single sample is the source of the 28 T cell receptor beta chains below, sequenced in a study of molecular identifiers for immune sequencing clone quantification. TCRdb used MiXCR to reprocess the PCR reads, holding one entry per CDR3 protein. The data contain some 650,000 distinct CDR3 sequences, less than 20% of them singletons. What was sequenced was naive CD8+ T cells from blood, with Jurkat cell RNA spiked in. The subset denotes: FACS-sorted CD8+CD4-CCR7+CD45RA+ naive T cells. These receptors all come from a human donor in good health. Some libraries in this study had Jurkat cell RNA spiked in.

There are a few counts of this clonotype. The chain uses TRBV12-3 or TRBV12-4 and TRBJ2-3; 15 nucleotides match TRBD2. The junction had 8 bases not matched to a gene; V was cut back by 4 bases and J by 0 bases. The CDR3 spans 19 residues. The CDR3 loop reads CASSYPGLAGGSSTDTQYF. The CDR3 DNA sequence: TGTGCCAGCAGTTATCCGGGACTAGCGGGGGGTTCTAGCACAGATACGCAGTATTTT.

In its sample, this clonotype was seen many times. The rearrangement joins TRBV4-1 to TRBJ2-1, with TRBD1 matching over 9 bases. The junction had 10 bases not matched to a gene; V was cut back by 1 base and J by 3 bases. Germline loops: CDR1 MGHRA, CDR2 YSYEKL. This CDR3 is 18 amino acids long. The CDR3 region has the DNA TGCGCCAGCAGCCAAGTGGGGGTACAGGGGGCCGTCTACAATGAGCAGTTCTTC. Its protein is CASSQVGVQGAVYNEQFF.

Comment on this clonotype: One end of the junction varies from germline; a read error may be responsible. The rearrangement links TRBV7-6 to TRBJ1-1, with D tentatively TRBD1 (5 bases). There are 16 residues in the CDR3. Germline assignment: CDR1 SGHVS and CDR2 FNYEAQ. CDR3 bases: TGTGCCAGCAGCTTAGGGTCTGCGGGCGCGGACACTGAAGCTTCCTTT. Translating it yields CASSLGSAGADTEASF.

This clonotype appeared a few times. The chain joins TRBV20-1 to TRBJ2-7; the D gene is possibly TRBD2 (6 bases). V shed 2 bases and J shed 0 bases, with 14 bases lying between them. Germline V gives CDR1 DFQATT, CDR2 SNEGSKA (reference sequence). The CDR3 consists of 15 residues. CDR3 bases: TGCAGTGCTAGACTCTTAGCGGAGTTCTCCTACGAGCAGTACTTC. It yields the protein CSARLLAEFSYEQYF.

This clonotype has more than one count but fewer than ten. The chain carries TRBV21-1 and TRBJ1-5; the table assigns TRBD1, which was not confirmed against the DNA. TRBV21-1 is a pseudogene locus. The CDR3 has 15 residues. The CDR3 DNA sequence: TGTGCCAGCAGCAAGGGGCGGGGTTGGGGTCAGCCCCAGCATTTT. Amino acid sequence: CASSKGRGWGQPQHF.

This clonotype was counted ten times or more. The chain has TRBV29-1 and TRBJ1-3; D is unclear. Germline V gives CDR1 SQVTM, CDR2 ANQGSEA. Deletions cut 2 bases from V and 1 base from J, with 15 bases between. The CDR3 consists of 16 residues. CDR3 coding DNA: TGCAGCGTTGAAAGCTTCATGTCGGGTTCTGGAAACACCATATATTTT. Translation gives CSVESFMSGSGNTIYF.

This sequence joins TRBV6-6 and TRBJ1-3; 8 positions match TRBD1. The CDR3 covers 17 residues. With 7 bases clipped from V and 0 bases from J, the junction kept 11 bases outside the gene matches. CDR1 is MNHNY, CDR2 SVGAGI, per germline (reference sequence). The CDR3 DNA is TGTGCCAGCAACCAACCTACAGGGGGTTTCTCTGGAAACACCATATATTTT. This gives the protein CASNQPTGGFSGNTIYF.

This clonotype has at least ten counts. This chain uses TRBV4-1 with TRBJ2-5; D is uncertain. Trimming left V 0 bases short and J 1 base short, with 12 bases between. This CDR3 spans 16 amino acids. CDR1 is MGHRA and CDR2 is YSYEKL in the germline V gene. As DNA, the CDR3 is TGCGCCAGCAGCCAAGAAGGAGTAGCCTTCCAAGAGACCCAGTACTTC. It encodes CASSQEGVAFQETQYF.

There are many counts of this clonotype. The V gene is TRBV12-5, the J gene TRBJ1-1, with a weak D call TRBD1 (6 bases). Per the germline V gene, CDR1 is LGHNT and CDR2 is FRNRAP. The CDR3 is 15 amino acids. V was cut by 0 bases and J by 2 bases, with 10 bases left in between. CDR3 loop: CASGLVQGENTEAFF. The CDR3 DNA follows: TGTGCTAGTGGTTTGGTACAGGGTGAAAACACTGAAGCTTTCTTT.

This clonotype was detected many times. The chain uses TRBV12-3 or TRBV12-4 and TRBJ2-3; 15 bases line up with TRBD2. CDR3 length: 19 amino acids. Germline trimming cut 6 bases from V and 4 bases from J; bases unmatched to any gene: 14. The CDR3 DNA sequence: TGTGCCAGCAGCTACGCCGGGACTAGCGGGAGGCAGAGACCAGATACGCAGTATTTT. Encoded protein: CASSYAGTSGRQRPDTQYF.

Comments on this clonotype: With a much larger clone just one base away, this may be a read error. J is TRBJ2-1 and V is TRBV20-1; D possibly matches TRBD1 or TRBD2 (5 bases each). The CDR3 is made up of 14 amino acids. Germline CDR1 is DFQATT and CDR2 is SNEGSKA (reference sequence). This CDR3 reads CSAPGTDSYNVQFF. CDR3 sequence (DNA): TGCAGTGCTCCCGGGACGGATTCCTACAATGTGCAGTTCTTC.

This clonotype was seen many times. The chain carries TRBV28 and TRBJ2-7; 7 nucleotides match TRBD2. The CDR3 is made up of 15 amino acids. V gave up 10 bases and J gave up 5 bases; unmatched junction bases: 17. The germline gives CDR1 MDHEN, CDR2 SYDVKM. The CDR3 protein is CAIHPVGGGPHEQYF. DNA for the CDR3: TGTGCCATCCACCCAGTTGGGGGAGGGCCGCACGAGCAGTACTTC.

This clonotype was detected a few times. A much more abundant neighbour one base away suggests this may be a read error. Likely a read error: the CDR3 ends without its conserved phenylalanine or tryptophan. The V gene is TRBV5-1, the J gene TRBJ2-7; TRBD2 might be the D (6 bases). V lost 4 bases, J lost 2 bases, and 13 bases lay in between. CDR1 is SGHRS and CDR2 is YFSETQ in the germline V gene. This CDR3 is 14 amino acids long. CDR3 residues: CASSTAGPTYEQYS. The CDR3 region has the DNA TGCGCCAGCAGCACGGCGGGACCGACCTACGAGCAGTACTCC.

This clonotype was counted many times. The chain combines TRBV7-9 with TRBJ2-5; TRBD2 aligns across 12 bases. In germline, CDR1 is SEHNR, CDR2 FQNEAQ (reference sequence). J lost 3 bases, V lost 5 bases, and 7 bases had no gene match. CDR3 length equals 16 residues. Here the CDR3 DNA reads TGTGCCAGCAGCGCGCCCCTAGCGGGAGGGAAAGAGACCCAGTACTTC. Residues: CASSAPLAGGKETQYF.

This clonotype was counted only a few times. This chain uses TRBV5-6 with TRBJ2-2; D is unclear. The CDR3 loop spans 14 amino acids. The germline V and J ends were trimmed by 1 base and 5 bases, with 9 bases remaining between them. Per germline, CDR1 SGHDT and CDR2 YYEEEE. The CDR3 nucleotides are TGTGCCAGCAGCTTGATGGCAGCTACCGGGGAGCTGTTTTTT. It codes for CASSLMAATGELFF.

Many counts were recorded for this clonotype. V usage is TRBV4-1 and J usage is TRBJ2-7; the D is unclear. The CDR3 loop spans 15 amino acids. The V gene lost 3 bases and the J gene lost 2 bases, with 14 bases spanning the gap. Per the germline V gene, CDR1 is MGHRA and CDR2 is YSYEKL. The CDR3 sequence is CASSHSSASTYEQYF. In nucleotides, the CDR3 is TGCGCCAGCAGCCACAGCTCGGCGAGCACCTACGAGCAGTACTTC.

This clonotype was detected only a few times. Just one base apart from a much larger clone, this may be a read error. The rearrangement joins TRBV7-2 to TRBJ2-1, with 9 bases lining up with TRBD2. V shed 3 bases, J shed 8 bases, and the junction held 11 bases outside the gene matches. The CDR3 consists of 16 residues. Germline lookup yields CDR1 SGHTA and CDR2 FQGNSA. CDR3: CASSLRSGLATDEQFF. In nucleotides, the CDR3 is TGTGCCAGCAGCTTGAGATCGGGACTAGCTACGGATGAGCAGTTCTTC.

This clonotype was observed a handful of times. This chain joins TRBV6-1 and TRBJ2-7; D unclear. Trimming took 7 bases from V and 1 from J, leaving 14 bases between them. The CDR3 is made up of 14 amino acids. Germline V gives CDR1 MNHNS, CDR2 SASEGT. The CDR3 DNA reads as TGTGCCAGCACGGCCAGCAGAGAATCCTACGAGCAGTACTTC. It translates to CASTASRESYEQYF.

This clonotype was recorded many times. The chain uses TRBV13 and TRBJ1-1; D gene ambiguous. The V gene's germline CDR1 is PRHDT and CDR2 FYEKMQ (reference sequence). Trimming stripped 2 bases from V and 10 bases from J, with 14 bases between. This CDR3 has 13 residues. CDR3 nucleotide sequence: TGTGCCAGCAGCTTAACCGGGCCGAGAGGAGCTTTCTTT. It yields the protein CASSLTGPRGAFF. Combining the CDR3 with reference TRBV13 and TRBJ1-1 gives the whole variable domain AAGVIQSPRHLIKEKRETATLKCYPIPRHDTVYWYQQGPGQDPQFLISFYEKMQSDKGSIPDRFSAQQFSDYHSELNMSSLELGDSALYFCASSLTGPRGAFFGQGTRLTVV.

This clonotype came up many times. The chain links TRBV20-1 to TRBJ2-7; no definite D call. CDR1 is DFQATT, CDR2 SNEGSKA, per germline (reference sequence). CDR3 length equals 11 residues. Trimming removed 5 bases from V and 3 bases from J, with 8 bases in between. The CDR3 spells CSADEYYEQYF. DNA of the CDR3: TGCAGTGCTGACGAGTACTACGAGCAGTACTTC.

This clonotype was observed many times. CDR3 DNA: TGCAGCGTTGGGACGGGACAGGTCAACGAGCAGTTCTTC. Encoded protein: CSVGTGQVNEQFF. The chain employs TRBV29-1 and TRBJ2-1; TRBD1 matches 8 bases. Germline lookup yields CDR1 SQVTM and CDR2 ANQGSEA. The CDR3 runs 13 residues. The V and J ends lost 4 bases and 10 bases, in that order; junction bases with no gene match: 9.

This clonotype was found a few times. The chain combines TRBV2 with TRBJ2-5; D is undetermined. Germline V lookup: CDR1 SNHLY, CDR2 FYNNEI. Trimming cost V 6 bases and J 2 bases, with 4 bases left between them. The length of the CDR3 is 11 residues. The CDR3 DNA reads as TGTGCCAGCAGGCGTCAAGAGACCCAGTACTTC. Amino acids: CASRRQETQYF.

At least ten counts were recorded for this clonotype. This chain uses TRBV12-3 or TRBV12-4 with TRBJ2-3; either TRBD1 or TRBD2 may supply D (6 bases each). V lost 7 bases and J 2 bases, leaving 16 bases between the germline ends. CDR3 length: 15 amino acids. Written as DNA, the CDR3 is TGTGCCAGCACCCGCCGGGGGCAATACACAGATACGCAGTATTTT. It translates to CASTRRGQYTDTQYF.

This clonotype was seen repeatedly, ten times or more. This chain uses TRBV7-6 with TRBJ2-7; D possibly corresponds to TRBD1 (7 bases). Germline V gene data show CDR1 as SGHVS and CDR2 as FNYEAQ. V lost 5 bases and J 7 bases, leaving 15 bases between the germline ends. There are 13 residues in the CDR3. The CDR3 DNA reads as TGTGCCAGCAGCCCCCCAGGGGGAGGTGAGCAGTACTTC. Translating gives CASSPPGGGEQYF. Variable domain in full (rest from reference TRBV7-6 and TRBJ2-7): GAGVSQSPRYKVTKRGQDVALRCDPISGHVSLYWYRQALGQGPEFLTYFNYEAQQDKSGLPNDRFSAERPEGSISTLTIQRTEQRDSAMYRCASSPPGGGEQYFGPGTRLTVT.

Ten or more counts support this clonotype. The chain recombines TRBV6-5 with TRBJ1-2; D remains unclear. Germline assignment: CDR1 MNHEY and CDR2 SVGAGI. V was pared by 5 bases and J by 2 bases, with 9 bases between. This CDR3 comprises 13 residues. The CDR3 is CASSPQKNYGYTF. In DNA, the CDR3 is TGTGCCAGCAGTCCCCAGAAGAACTATGGCTACACCTTC.

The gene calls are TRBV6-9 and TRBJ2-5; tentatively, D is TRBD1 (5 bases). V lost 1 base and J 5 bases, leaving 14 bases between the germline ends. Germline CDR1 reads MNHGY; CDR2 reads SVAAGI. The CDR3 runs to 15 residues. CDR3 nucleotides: TGTGCCAGCAGTTATTTAGGGGTCCCCCGCGAGACCCAGTACTTC. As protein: CASSYLGVPRETQYF.

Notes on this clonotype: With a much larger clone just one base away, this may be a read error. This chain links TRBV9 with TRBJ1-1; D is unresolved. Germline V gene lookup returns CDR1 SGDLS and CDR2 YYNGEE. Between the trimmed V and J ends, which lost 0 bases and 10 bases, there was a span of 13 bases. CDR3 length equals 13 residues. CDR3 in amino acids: CASSVVGSSGAFF. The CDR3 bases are TGTGCCAGCAGCGTAGTCGGATCGTCTGGAGCTTTCTTT.

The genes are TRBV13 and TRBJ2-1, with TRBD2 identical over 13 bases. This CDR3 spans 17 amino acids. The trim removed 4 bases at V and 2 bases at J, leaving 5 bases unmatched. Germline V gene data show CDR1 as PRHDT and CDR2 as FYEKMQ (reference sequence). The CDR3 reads CASSSGLAGVAYNEQFF. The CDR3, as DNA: TGTGCCAGCAGCTCAGGACTAGCGGGAGTTGCCTACAATGAGCAGTTCTTC.